These 27 T cell receptor beta chains were sequenced from one sample in a study of CXCR3-negative and CXCR3-positive naive CD8 T cells. The authors made the TRB cDNA libraries by 5' RACE using UMI labels. Each CDR3 protein gets one entry in TCRdb, which reprocessed the 5' RACE reads and gives no DNA. This repertoire includes more than 40,000 distinct CDR3 sequences. The specimen sequenced was naive CXCR3- CD8+ T cells from blood. Documented subset: CD45RO-CCR7+CD27+CD95- naive CD8+ T cells lacking CXCR3 (TNR3-). These receptors were taken from a human donor in good health. Some clones in this sample may be carry-over from other donors' samples.

V usage is TRBV12-3 or TRBV12-4 and J usage is TRBJ2-5; TCRdb gives TRBD1 as the D gene, but with no DNA this cannot be confirmed. This CDR3 contains 15 residues. CDR3: CASSPPGGERETQYF.

The chain links TRBV5-5 to TRBJ2-7. From germline, CDR1 is SGHKS and CDR2 YYEKEE (reference sequence). The CDR3 spans 15 residues. CDR3 amino acids: CASSLGQGLAYEQYF.

This chain links TRBV5-1 with TRBJ1-5; TCRdb's D call, TRBD1, is unchecked because there is no DNA. Per the germline V gene, CDR1 is SGHRS and CDR2 is YFSETQ. The CDR3 sequence is 13 residues long. CDR3 loop: CASSDRVGQPQHF.

The CDR3 reads CASSPGVTDTQYF. The V and J genes are TRBV7-3 and TRBJ2-3; TCRdb reports TRBD1, a call that lacks DNA to check it against. This CDR3 has 13 amino acids. CDR1 is SGHTA and CDR2 is FQGTGA in the germline V gene.

The chain is built from TRBV29-1 and TRBJ2-7; TCRdb's D call, TRBD1, is unchecked because there is no DNA. The CDR3 loop spans 12 amino acids. CDR1 and CDR2 from the germline V gene are SQVTM and ANQGSEA. The CDR3 loop is CSGLPGTGAQYF.

V gene TRBV14 combines with J gene TRBJ2-5; lacking DNA, the TRBD2 call made by TCRdb goes unchecked. CDR1 is SGHDN and CDR2 is FVKESK in the germline V gene. The CDR3 runs 13 residues. Here the CDR3 reads CASSPTLEETQYF.

This chain links TRBV28 with TRBJ2-7. CDR3 length equals 12 residues. Germline V lookup: CDR1 MDHEN, CDR2 SYDVKM. The CDR3 loop is CASNADYYEQYF.

The V call is TRBV29-1, the J call TRBJ2-1; the TCRdb D gene call, TRBD1, has no DNA to confirm it. The CDR3 is 13 residues long. Germline-derived CDR1 and CDR2 are SQVTM and ANQGSEA. Here the CDR3 reads CSVIWTGGDEQFF.

The chain is built from TRBV6-6 and TRBJ2-1. CDR1 MNHNY and CDR2 SVGAGI come from the germline V gene (reference sequence). The CDR3 runs to 13 residues. The CDR3 loop reads CASSYSTDNEQFF.

The chain combines TRBV5-1 with TRBJ2-1; absent DNA, TCRdb's TRBD1 call cannot be checked. The CDR3 spans 12 residues. Looked up from germline, CDR1 is SGHRS and CDR2 is YFSETQ. CDR3 in amino acids: CASSPQGTEQFF.

The V call is TRBV15, the J call TRBJ2-7; absent DNA, TCRdb's TRBD2 call cannot be checked. There are 19 residues in the CDR3. CDR1 and CDR2 (germline): LNHNV, YYDKDF (reference sequence). The CDR3 here is CATSRDRLPSGEPGYEQYF. Complete variable domain (other parts from reference TRBV15 and TRBJ2-7): DAMVIQNPRYQVTQFGKPVTLSCSQTLNHNVMYWYQQKSSQAPKLLFHYYDKDFNNEADTPDNFQSRRPNTSFCFLDIRSPGLGDTAMYLCATSRDRLPSGEPGYEQYFGPGTRLTVT.

The chain recombines TRBV7-8 with TRBJ1-1; as DNA is missing, the TRBD1 call by TCRdb cannot be tested. CDR3 length: 15 residues. CDR1 is SGHVS, CDR2 FQNEAQ, per germline. CDR3 protein: CASSLVAGTPTEAFF.

The gene calls are TRBV27 and TRBJ2-1. The germline gives CDR1 MNHEY, CDR2 SMNVEV (reference sequence). This CDR3 is 17 amino acids long. CDR3 residues: CASSSAGSELSYNEQFF.

The chain has TRBV29-1 and TRBJ2-7; with no DNA, the TCRdb D assignment of TRBD1 cannot be verified. CDR3 length equals 15 residues. Germline V gene sequence: CDR1 SQVTM, CDR2 ANQGSEA. CDR3 amino acids: CSVEGDRGGSYEQYF.

The chain is built from TRBV14 and TRBJ2-7; the D gene TCRdb calls, TRBD1, cannot be checked with no DNA. Germline values: CDR1 SGHDN, CDR2 FVKESK. The CDR3 runs 17 residues. The CDR3 reads CASSQDPGTGYSYEQYF.

V usage is TRBV29-1 and J usage is TRBJ2-1; TCRdb names TRBD2, which stays unverified in the absence of DNA. CDR3 length: 16 amino acids. Germline lookup yields CDR1 SQVTM and CDR2 ANQGSEA. CDR3 residues: CSVEDRSGRAVNEQFF.

V is TRBV2 and J is TRBJ1-1. The CDR3 is 14 amino acids. The V gene's germline CDR1 is SNHLY and CDR2 FYNNEI. This chain's CDR3 is CASSHQGEGTEAFF.

The chain has TRBV6-5 and TRBJ1-1; TCRdb returns TRBD1, unconfirmable since there is no DNA. Germline lookup yields CDR1 MNHEY and CDR2 SVGAGI. CDR3 length equals 12 residues. This CDR3 reads CASTTGNTEAFF.

The CDR3 loop reads CASSLGGSPYEQYF. The chain links TRBV7-8 to TRBJ2-7; TCRdb's D call, TRBD2, is unchecked because there is no DNA. The CDR3 is 14 amino acids. Germline lookup yields CDR1 SGHVS and CDR2 FQNEAQ. The variable domain in full, completed from reference TRBV7-8 and TRBJ2-7, reads GAGVSQSPRYKVAKRGQDVALRCDPISGHVSLFWYQQALGQGPEFLTYFQNEAQLDKSGLPSDRFFAERPEGSVSTLKIQRTQQEDSAVYLCASSLGGSPYEQYFGPGTRLTVT.

The rearrangement links TRBV27 to TRBJ2-2. Looked up from germline, CDR1 is MNHEY and CDR2 is SMNVEV (reference sequence). The CDR3 totals 12 residues. The CDR3 sequence: CASSLREGELFF.

The chain joins TRBV11-2 to TRBJ2-1; there is no DNA to check the TCRdb D call of TRBD1. In germline, CDR1 is SGHAT, CDR2 FQNNGV. The CDR3 consists of 18 residues. CDR3 sequence reads: CASSLSIWDREVDNEQFF. The full variable domain, rest sourced from reference TRBV11-2 and TRBJ2-1, is EAGVAQSPRYKIIEKRQSVAFWCNPISGHATLYWYQQILGQGPKLLIQFQNNGVVDDSQLPKDRFSAERLKGVDSTLKIQPAKLEDSAVYLCASSLSIWDREVDNEQFFGPGTRLTVL.

The chain has TRBV29-1 and TRBJ1-1; the TCRdb call, TRBD1, lacks DNA for checking. The CDR3 loop spans 13 amino acids. Germline CDR1 SQVTM, CDR2 ANQGSEA. This chain's CDR3 is CSVNGGARAEAFF.

This chain connects TRBV4-3 to TRBJ2-7; TCRdb reports TRBD1, a call that lacks DNA to check it against. CDR3 length: 15 amino acids. Germline CDR1 is LGHNA and CDR2 is YSLEER. CDR3 amino acids: CASSPGDRGLYEQYF.

The V call is TRBV7-9, the J call TRBJ1-4; TCRdb lists TRBD1, though no DNA is available to test this call. This CDR3 is built from 16 residues. Germline CDR1 reads SEHNR; CDR2 reads FQNEAQ (reference sequence). This CDR3 reads CASSTPGGDPNEKLFF.

This chain joins TRBV28 and TRBJ2-7; TCRdb's D call, TRBD1, is unchecked because there is no DNA. This CDR3 has 12 amino acids. CDR1 is MDHEN, CDR2 SYDVKM, per germline. Here the CDR3 reads CASSRDSYGQYF.

The rearrangement uses TRBV3-1 and TRBJ2-1. Germline lookup yields CDR1 LGHDT and CDR2 YNNKEL (reference sequence). This CDR3 spans 11 amino acids. CDR3 region: CASSQDRTQFF.

The V and J genes are TRBV29-1 and TRBJ2-2. The CDR3 length is 12 residues. Germline V gene data show CDR1 as SQVTM and CDR2 as ANQGSEA. CDR3 residues: CSLKGLAGELFF.